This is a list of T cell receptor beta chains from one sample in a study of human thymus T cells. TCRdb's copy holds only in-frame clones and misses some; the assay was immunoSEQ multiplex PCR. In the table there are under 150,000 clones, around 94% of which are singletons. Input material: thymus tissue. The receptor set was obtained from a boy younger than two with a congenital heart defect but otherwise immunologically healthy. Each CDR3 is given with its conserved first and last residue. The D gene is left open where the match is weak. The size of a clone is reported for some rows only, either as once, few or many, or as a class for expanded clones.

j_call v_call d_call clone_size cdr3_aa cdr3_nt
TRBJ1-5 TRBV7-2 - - CASSPTGGQPQHF TGTGCCAGCAGCCCCACGGGCGGGCAGCCCCAGCATTTT
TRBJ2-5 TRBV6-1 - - CASSEIEDHGTQYF TGTGCCAGCAGTGAGATTGAGGACCATGGGACCCAGTACTTC
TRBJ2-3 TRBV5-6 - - CASSLLWQTQDTQYF TGTGCCAGCAGCTTGTTGTGGCAGACACAAGATACGCAGTATTTT
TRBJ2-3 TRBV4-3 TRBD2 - CASSQDWGGAGLTDTQYF TGCGCCAGCAGCCAAGATTGGGGAGGAGCGGGACTCACAGATACGCAGTATTTT
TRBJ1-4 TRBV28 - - CASSLGLGPPATNEKLFF TGTGCCAGCAGTTTAGGTCTGGGGCCGCCGGCAACTAATGAAAAACTGTTTTTT
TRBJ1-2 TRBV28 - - CASKIDGPGYGYTF TGTGCCAGCAAAATAGACGGTCCCGGGTATGGCTACACCTTC
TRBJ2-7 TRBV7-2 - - CASSFYATALYEQYF TGTGCCAGCAGCTTTTATGCTACGGCCCTATACGAGCAGTACTTC
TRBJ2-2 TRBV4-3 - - CASSQDGPGPAGELFF TGCGCCAGCAGCCAAGATGGGCCGGGGCCCGCCGGGGAGCTGTTTTTT
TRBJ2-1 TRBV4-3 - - CASSQVSRGDEQFF TGCGCCAGCAGCCAAGTTAGCAGGGGCGATGAGCAGTTCTTC
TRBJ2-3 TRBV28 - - CASKTQGPDTQYF TGTGCCAGCAAAACTCAGGGTCCAGATACGCAGTATTTT
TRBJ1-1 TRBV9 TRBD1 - CASSPTSRGILNTEAFF TGTGCCAGCAGCCCCACAAGCAGGGGGATCCTGAACACTGAAGCTTTCTTT
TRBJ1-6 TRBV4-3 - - CASSLTLRDKALSPLHF TGCGCCAGCAGCCTAACTCTCCGGGACAAGGCGCTCTCACCCCTCCACTTT
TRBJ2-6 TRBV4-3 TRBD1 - CASSQAKQGDGANVLTF TGCGCCAGCAGCCAAGCTAAACAGGGGGATGGGGCCAACGTCCTGACTTTC
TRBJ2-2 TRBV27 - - CASSLWTSQSNTGELFF TGTGCCAGCAGTTTGTGGACATCTCAGTCGAACACCGGGGAGCTGTTTTTT
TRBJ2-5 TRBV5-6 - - CASSPMRGGDETQYF TGTGCCAGCAGCCCCATGAGGGGGGGTGACGAGACCCAGTACTTC
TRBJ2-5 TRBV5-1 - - CASSLCGGGETQYF TGCGCCAGCAGCTTGTGCGGGGGCGGAGAGACCCAGTACTTC
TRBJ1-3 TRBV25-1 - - CASSIPGPVLSGNTIYF TGTGCCAGCAGTATACCTGGGCCGGTCCTCTCTGGAAACACCATATATTTT
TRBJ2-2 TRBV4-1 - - CASSQVGSGELFF TGCGCCAGCAGCCAAGTGGGAAGCGGGGAGCTGTTTTTT
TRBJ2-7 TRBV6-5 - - CASSPRLKGDEQYF TGTGCCAGCAGTCCCCGGTTGAAAGGGGACGAGCAGTACTTC
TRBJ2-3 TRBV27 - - CASSCPGDTQYF TGTGCCAGCAGTTGCCCGGGGGATACGCAGTATTTT
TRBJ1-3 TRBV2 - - CASIRPSGNTIYF TGTGCCAGCATACGTCCCTCTGGAAACACCATATATTTT
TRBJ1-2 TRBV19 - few CASSESGEGYTF TGTGCCAGTAGTGAGTCAGGGGAAGGCTACACCTTC
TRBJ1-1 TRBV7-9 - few CASSLVRDEAFF TGTGCCAGCAGCTTAGTCAGGGATGAAGCTTTCTTT
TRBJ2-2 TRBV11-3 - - CASSFSAGRGEANTGELFF TGTGCCAGCAGCTTCAGCGCCGGTAGGGGCGAGGCGAACACCGGGGAGCTGTTTTTT
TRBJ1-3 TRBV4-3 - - CASSQRGAIYF TGCGCCAGCAGCCAACGTGGCGCCATATATTTT
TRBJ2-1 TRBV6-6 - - CASSYGDHASREQFF TGTGCCAGCAGTTACGGGGACCACGCGTCCAGGGAGCAGTTCTTC
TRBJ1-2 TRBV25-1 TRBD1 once CASSSETGKFRDGYTF TGTGCCAGCAGTAGTGAGACAGGGAAATTCAGGGATGGCTACACCTTC
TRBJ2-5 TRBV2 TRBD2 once CASTASGGLGETQYF TGTGCCAGCACGGCTAGCGGGGGGCTAGGGGAGACCCAGTACTTC
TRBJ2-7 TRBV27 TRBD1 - CASSPGTGVIEQYF TGTGCCAGCTCCCCCGGGACAGGAGTGATCGAGCAGTACTTC
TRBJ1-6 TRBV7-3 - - CASSLRALNSPLHF TGTGCCAGCAGCCTCAGGGCCCTTAATTCACCCCTCCACTTT
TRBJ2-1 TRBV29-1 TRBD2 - CSTPSGAYNEQFF TGCAGCACTCCCAGCGGGGCCTACAATGAGCAGTTCTTC
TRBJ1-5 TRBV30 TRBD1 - CAWSIRQGNQPQHF TGTGCCTGGAGTATAAGACAGGGGAATCAGCCCCAGCATTTT
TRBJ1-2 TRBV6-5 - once CASGFLDRRNYGYTF TGTGCCAGCGGGTTCTTAGACAGGCGTAACTATGGCTACACCTTC
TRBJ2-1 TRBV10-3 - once CAISKTLRTAPYNEQFF TGTGCCATCAGTAAAACCCTACGGACAGCTCCCTACAATGAGCAGTTCTTC
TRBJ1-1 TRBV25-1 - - CASSPPSGRDNNTEAFF TGTGCCAGCAGTCCCCCTTCGGGGAGGGACAACAACACTGAAGCTTTCTTT
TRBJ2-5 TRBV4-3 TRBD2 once CASSQEAGGRETQYF TGCGCCAGCAGCCAAGAGGCGGGGGGGCGGGAGACCCAGTACTTC
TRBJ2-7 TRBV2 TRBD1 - CASKPGQGGYEQYF TGTGCCAGCAAACCGGGACAGGGGGGCTACGAGCAGTACTTC
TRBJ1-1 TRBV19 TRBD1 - CASSRDRNTEAFF TGTGCCAGTAGCCGGGACAGGAACACTGAAGCTTTCTTT